This T cell receptor delta chain was captured by sequencing in a study of γδ T cells in repeated Plasmodium falciparum infection. This clone was seen only a few times. This is likely an artifact of a read error, given a far larger clone one base away. This CDR3 is also generated by other DNA sequences in the sample. TCRdb fed the multiplex PCR reads into CATT to redo clone calling. Among around 46,000 delta-chain clones listed, about 1.5% were seen once. Source material: gamma-delta T cells from blood. The sequence came from a pool of human donors (malaria-infected and uninfected, not separated).

The CDR3 DNA is TGTGCTCTTGGGGACCCATTAACCGGGTACACCGATAAACTCATATTT. This codes for CALGDPLTGYTDKLIF. The chain recombines TRDV1 with TRDJ1; no definite D call. CDR1 and CDR2 from the germline V gene are TSWWSYY and QGS. CDR3 size: 16 residues.